Sequencing of this T cell receptor beta chain was carried out in a study of CD8+ T cells in alopecia areata. In germline, CDR1 is SQVTM, CDR2 ANQGSEA. Trimming stripped 4 bases from V and 5 bases from J, with 23 bases between. CDR3 size: 16 residues. Reverse transcription of extracted RNA yielded cDNA, which provided the sequencing template. Sequencing used immunoSEQ multiplex PCR; TCRdb keeps in-frame clones, though not all of them. The profile shows 210,000 or so clones, roughly 66% of them singletons. Treatment in this sample: oral pan-JAK inhibitor, 5-10 mg twice daily. Sorting separated CD4+ and CD8+ T cells out of PBMCs.

The rearrangement links TRBV29-1 to TRBJ1-1; a possible D gene is TRBD1 (5 bases). The material sequenced was CD4+ T cells sorted from blood, taken between weeks 43 and 45, from a patient treated with tofacitinib. The origin of this receptor is a human donor with alopecia areata. The CDR3 sequence is CSVAEGRGVRRTEAFF. The CDR3 nucleotides read TGCAGCGTTGCGGAGGGGCGCGGGGTGAGAAGGACTGAAGCTTTCTTT.